This entry features one T cell receptor beta chain sequence. The data derive from a study of blood T cell repertoires in COVID-19. Study-level information: There were acute and convalescent COVID-19 samples, and they came from the United States, Italy and Spain. The cDNA or gDNA used as material had been derived from T cells, B-cell-depleted T cells, or PBMCs.

Original handling: Reference gene primer amplification yielded estimated nucleated cell counts. Libraries were prepared by immunoSEQ multiplex PCR; TCRdb keeps only in-frame clonotypes and omits some of them. The D gene and trimming were derived from the DNA, and the V and J assignments and clone size from that table. The sample comprises about 100,000 clones, about 85% of which are singletons, and under 2.5% rests with the top ten. CDR1 KGHDR and CDR2 SFDVKD come from the germline V gene. The CDR3 totals 15 residues. The ends were cut back, 0 bases at V and 8 bases at J, with 13 bases in the middle.

The origin of this receptor is a human donor in a cohort sampled during active COVID-19. Sequencing was done on a sample of peripheral blood. This sequence joins TRBV24-1 and TRBJ2-1; a weak D match, TRBD2 (6 bases). CDR3 sequence: CATSDLSGSNDEQFF. The CDR3 bases are TGTGCCACCAGTGATTTGTCCGGGAGTAACGATGAGCAGTTCTTC.